The rows below give T cell receptor beta chains drawn from one sample of a study of shared clonotypes between healthy human individuals. The data were produced by immunoSEQ multiplex PCR, yet TCRdb's version contains in-frame clones alone and is incomplete. The sample includes roughly 700,000 clones, 74% of them seen just once. Sequences were obtained from memory CD4+ T cells sorted from blood. These receptors all come from a woman aged 25 to 39 in good health. The CDR3 runs from the conserved cysteine through the conserved F or W.

CDR3 protein	CDR3 length	V gene	J gene
CASTQQGRYF	10	TRBV21-1	TRBJ2-7
CATNRGRGTDGIDTQYF	17	TRBV5-1	TRBJ2-3
CASSWGVITLDEQFF	15	TRBV5-1	TRBJ2-1
CASSHIGQGVNEQFF	15	TRBV11-2	TRBJ2-1
CASSLGDWGEYNEQFF	16	TRBV5-1	TRBJ2-1
CASALIDSEKLFF	13	TRBV28	TRBJ1-4
CASSPGTSTDTQYF	14	TRBV11-2	TRBJ2-3
CAIRDTAYEQYF	12	TRBV10-3	TRBJ2-7
CASRLGVYEQYF	12	TRBV5-1	TRBJ2-7
CASSLAGRTYGEQYF	15	TRBV28	TRBJ2-7
CASSPSSGAYEQYF	14	TRBV18	TRBJ2-7
CASSSSGTGTLNGYTF	16	TRBV28	TRBJ1-2
CASTRRPSYGYTF	13	TRBV6-1	TRBJ1-2
CASSLSAGGSYNEQFF	16	TRBV28	TRBJ2-1
CASSQDRGTPNEKLFF	16	TRBV4-1	TRBJ1-4
CASSPSGPPAPQHF	14	TRBV28	TRBJ1-5
CASVMVPCTSCYEQYF	16	TRBV10-2	TRBJ2-7
CASSPPLRVTLNGYTF	16	TRBV18	TRBJ1-2
CSASPRSENYEQYF	14	TRBV29-1	NA
CASSSPNKHDEQYF	14	TRBV28	TRBJ2-7
CASSLEGASGKETQYF	16	TRBV11-2	TRBJ2-5
CASSIDPGQGRGTNEKLFF	19	TRBV19	TRBJ1-4
CASSNDPSYNEQFF	14	TRBV5-4	TRBJ2-1
CASSPFGYGYTF	12	TRBV5-6	TRBJ1-2
CASSQDSTGQGYEKLFF	17	TRBV4-2	TRBJ1-4
CASSYQQGRTYEQYF	15	TRBV6-5	TRBJ2-7
CASSQDPREGRTGELFF	17	TRBV4-1	TRBJ2-2
CASSGPGGTYNEQFF	15	TRBV13	TRBJ2-1
CASSEVAGTEAFF	13	TRBV25-1	TRBJ1-1
CASNEGGGNEQYF	13	TRBV5-4	TRBJ2-7
CASSLDLGWDTQYF	14	TRBV5-1	TRBJ2-3
CASSGGDRKNIQYF	14	TRBV6-5	TRBJ2-4
CASSSGMAGGPNGELFF	17	TRBV5-1	TRBJ2-2
CASKSGTSYEQYF	13	TRBV27	TRBJ2-7
CASSLAGYNYGYTF	14	TRBV7-8	TRBJ1-2
CASSTGRTQETQYF	14	TRBV6-6	TRBJ2-5
CASRSTGTGFVGYTF	15	TRBV5-1	TRBJ1-2
CASSETGRNEQFF	13	TRBV2	TRBJ2-1
CASSYSSGARDTQYF	15	TRBV6-6	TRBJ2-3